Listed below are T cell receptor beta chains from one sample, sequenced in a study of control samples from healthy donors and cancer patients. Generated by immunoSEQ multiplex PCR, the TCRdb table keeps only in-frame clones and is missing some. This table has about 100,000 clones, 80% to 95% appearing once. The source material was blood. The receptors derive from a man aged 18 to 30 in good health. CDR3s include the opening cysteine and the closing phenylalanine or tryptophan. Fields, in order: V gene, J gene, clone size, CDR3 length, D gene, CDR3 DNA, CDR3 protein. The D gene is left open where the match is weak. The size field is filled for only some rows; it gives once, few, many or a size class.

V: TRBV27
J: TRBJ1-5
size: -
length: 13
D: -
DNA: TGTGCCAGCAGAGAAGGGGGGAATCAGCCCCAGCATTTT
CDR3: CASREGGNQPQHF

V: TRBV5-6
J: TRBJ1-4
size: -
length: 13
D: -
DNA: TGTGCCAGCAACCCGCGGTGGAATGAAAAACTGTTTTTT
CDR3: CASNPRWNEKLFF

V: TRBV7-3
J: TRBJ2-1
size: -
length: 16
D: TRBD2
DNA: TGTGCCAGCAGCTTATGGGGTAGCGGGAGGAGCAATGAGCAGTTCTTC
CDR3: CASSLWGSGRSNEQFF

V: TRBV19
J: TRBJ1-5
size: -
length: 18
D: -
DNA: TGTGCCGGCTTCAGGGCACAGAGGAACTTTGGTGGCAATCAGCCCCAGCATTTT
CDR3: CAGFRAQRNFGGNQPQHF

V: TRBV2
J: TRBJ2-2
size: -
length: 15
D: -
DNA: TGTGCCAGCACTGAGGACTACCCGAACACCGGGGAGCTGTTTTTT
CDR3: CASTEDYPNTGELFF

V: TRBV29-1
J: TRBJ1-2
size: -
length: 12
D: -
DNA: TGCAGCGTTTCGGGGACGGGGTATGGCTACACCTTC
CDR3: CSVSGTGYGYTF

V: TRBV6-1
J: TRBJ2-1
size: -
length: 16
D: -
DNA: TGTGCCAGCAGTGGGTTCGTCGGTGAGGGGTACAATGAGCAGTTCTTC
CDR3: CASSGFVGEGYNEQFF

V: TRBV6-6
J: TRBJ1-5
size: -
length: 14
D: -
DNA: TGTGCCAGCAGTAAAAACACAGGGACGCAGCCCCAGCATTTT
CDR3: CASSKNTGTQPQHF

V: TRBV30
J: TRBJ1-5
size: -
length: 13
D: TRBD1
DNA: TGTGCGTTCGGGACAGGGTGGGATCAGCCCCAGCATTTT
CDR3: CAFGTGWDQPQHF

V: TRBV6-5
J: TRBJ2-5
size: -
length: 13
D: -
DNA: TGTGCCAGCAGGGTAGGGGGGAGTGAGACCCAGTACTTC
CDR3: CASRVGGSETQYF

V: TRBV9
J: TRBJ1-1
size: -
length: 14
D: TRBD1
DNA: TGTGCCAGCAGCCCCAGGGACAGAGGTTTCGAAGCTTTCTTT
CDR3: CASSPRDRGFEAFF

V: TRBV5-1
J: TRBJ2-7
size: once
length: 14
D: -
DNA: TGCGCCAGCAGTATGGGGGCCAATCATTACGAGCAGTACTTC
CDR3: CASSMGANHYEQYF

V: TRBV5-1
J: TRBJ2-5
size: once
length: 16
D: TRBD1
DNA: TGCGCCAGCAGCCCTCGGACAGGGCCTGGCGGAGAGACCCAGTACTTC
CDR3: CASSPRTGPGGETQYF

V: TRBV2
J: TRBJ2-7
size: -
length: 15
D: -
DNA: TGTGCCAGCAGTGAAGGTGGGCAGGAGCTTTACGAGCAGTACTTC
CDR3: CASSEGGQELYEQYF

V: TRBV5-1
J: TRBJ2-6
size: -
length: 12
D: -
DNA: TGCGCCAGCAGAGAAGGGGCCAACGTCCTGACTTTC
CDR3: CASREGANVLTF

V: TRBV9
J: TRBJ1-1
size: -
length: 15
D: TRBD1
DNA: TGTGCCAGCAGTGACGGACAGGGAATGAACACTGAAGCTTTCTTT
CDR3: CASSDGQGMNTEAFF

V: TRBV19
J: TRBJ2-3
size: -
length: 20
D: -
DNA: TGTGCCAGTAGTATAGGCGCGTCTTATTTGGACTTAAGGATACAAGATACGCAGTATTTT
CDR3: CASSIGASYLDLRIQDTQYF

V: TRBV27
J: TRBJ2-5
size: once
length: 14
D: TRBD1
DNA: TGTGCCAGCAGTTCACCTGGGACAGAAGAGACCCAGTACTTC
CDR3: CASSSPGTEETQYF

V: TRBV7-6
J: TRBJ2-5
size: -
length: 15
D: -
DNA: TGTGCCAGCAGCCGCGGACCTCGCCACCAAGAGACCCAGTACTTC
CDR3: CASSRGPRHQETQYF

V: TRBV6-2/TRBV6-3
J: TRBJ1-1
size: -
length: 18
D: TRBD1
DNA: TGTGCCAGCAGTCGCGACAGGGGGCCCCAATTAATGAACACTGAAGCTTTCTTT
CDR3: CASSRDRGPQLMNTEAFF